The clone carrying this T cell receptor (beta chain) was found many times. Amplification yielded TCR beta CDR3 regions, with RNA transcripts as the source. The HTBI set primed first-round TCR CDR3 RT-PCR. TCRdb called the multiplex PCR reads again in MiXCR, with one record for every CDR3 protein. The sample carries around 300,000 distinct CDR3 sequences, 12% to 15% recorded once. The entry originates in a study of T cells in Graves' hyperthyroidism and ophthalmopathy. The germline CDR1 and CDR2 sequences are GTSNPN and SVGIG (reference sequence). V was shortened by 4 bases and J by 5 bases, with 12 bases between the two germline ends. The CDR3 spans 13 residues.

The sequenced sample was blood. The TCR sequence derives from a woman aged 40-49 years with Graves' hyperthyroidism. This sequence joins TRBV30 and TRBJ1-5, with D possibly matching TRBD1 (6 bases). CDR3 in DNA: TGTGCCTGGACTGGGGGGGGCGATCAGCCCCAGCATTTT. It yields the protein CAWTGGGDQPQHF.